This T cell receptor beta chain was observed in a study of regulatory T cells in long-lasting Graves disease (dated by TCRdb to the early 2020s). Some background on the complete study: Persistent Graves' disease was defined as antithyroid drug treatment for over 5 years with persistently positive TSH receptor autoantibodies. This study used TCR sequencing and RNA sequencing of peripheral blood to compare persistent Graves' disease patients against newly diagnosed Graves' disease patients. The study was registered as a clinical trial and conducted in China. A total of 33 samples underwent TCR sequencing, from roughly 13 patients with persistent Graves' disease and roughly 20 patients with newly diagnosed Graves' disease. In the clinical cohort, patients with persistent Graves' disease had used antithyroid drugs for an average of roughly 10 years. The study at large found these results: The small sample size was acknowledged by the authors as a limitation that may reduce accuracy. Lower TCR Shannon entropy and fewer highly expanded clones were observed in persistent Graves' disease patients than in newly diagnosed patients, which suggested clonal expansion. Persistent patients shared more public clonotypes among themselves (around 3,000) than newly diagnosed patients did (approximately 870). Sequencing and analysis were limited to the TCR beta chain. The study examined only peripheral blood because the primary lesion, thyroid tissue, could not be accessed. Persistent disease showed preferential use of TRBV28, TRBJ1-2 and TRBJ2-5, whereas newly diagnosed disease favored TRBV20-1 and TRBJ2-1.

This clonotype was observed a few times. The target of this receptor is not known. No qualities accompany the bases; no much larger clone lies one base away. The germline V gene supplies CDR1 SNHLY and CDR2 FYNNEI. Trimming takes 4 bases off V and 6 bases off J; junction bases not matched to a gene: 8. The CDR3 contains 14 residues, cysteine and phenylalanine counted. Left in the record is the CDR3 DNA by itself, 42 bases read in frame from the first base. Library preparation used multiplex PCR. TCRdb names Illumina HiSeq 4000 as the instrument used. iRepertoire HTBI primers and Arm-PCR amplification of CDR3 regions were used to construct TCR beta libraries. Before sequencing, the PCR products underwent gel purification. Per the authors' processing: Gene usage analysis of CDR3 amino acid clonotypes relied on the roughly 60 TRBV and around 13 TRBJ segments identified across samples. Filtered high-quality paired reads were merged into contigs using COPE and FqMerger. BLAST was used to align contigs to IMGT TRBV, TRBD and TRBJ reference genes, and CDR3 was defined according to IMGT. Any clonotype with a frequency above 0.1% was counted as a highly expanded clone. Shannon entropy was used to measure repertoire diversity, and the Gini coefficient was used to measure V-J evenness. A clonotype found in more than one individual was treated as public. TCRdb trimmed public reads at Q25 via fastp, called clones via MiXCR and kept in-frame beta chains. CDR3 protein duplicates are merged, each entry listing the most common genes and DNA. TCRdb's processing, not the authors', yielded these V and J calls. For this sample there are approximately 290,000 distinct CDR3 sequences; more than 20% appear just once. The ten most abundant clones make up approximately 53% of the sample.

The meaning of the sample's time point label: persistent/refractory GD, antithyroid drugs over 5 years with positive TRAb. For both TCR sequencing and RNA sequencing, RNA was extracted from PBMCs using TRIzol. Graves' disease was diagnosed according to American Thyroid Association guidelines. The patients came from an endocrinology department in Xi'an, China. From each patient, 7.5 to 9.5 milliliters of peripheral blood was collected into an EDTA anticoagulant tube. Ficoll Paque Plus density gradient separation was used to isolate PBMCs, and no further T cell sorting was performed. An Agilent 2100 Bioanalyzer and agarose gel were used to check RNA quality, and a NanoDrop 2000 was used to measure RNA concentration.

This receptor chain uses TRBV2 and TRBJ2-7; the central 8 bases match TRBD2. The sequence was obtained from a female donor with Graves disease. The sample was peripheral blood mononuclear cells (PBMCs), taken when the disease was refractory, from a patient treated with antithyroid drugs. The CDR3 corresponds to CASSGVPAGGEQYF. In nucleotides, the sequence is TGTGCCAGCAGTGGAGTCCCGGCGGGAGGCGAGCAGTACTTC.